A selection of T cell receptor beta chains follows, all from one sample in a study of post-analysis software for immune sequencing data. TCRdb independently ran MiXCR on the PCR reads; one entry per CDR3 protein. The table lists 820,000 or so distinct CDR3 sequences, around 53% of them singletons. Material for sequencing was blood. These TCRs come from a girl between 5 and 17 years old with multiple sclerosis. Both conserved end residues are part of each CDR3. A D gene is named only where the DNA matches it firmly. Not every row has a clone size; where given, it reads once, few, many or a size class.

v_gene: TRBV20-1
d_gene: .
abundance: .
j_gene: TRBJ2-7
CDR3nt: TGCAGTGCTACGTCACTAGCTGTGAGCTCCTACGAGCAGTACTTC
CDR3aa: CSATSLAVSSYEQYF

v_gene: TRBV27
d_gene: .
abundance: .
j_gene: TRBJ1-5
CDR3nt: TGTGCCGCATCCCCGGGGGCCTATAGCAATCAGCCCCAGCATTTT
CDR3aa: CAASPGAYSNQPQHF

v_gene: TRBV21-1
d_gene: .
abundance: .
j_gene: TRBJ2-7
CDR3nt: TGTGCCAGCAGCAAGGGGCTGGACCAGGCATTAACCCCCTACGAGCAGTACTTC
CDR3aa: CASSKGLDQALTPYEQYF

v_gene: TRBV3-1
d_gene: .
abundance: .
j_gene: TRBJ2-1
CDR3nt: TGTGCCAGCAGCCAAGACTATTCCGAGCAGTTCTTC
CDR3aa: CASSQDYSEQFF

v_gene: TRBV7-9
d_gene: .
abundance: .
j_gene: TRBJ2-3
CDR3nt: TGTGCCGTTAAAGGGGATACGCAGTATTTT
CDR3aa: CAVKGDTQYF

v_gene: TRBV20-1
d_gene: .
abundance: .
j_gene: TRBJ1-2
CDR3nt: TGCAGTGCTAGAGATCGACAGGGCTACACCTTC
CDR3aa: CSARDRQGYTF

v_gene: TRBV7-9
d_gene: .
abundance: .
j_gene: TRBJ2-1
CDR3nt: TGTGCCAGCAGCTTAGCCGGGAGTAATCGCAATGAGCAGTTCTTC
CDR3aa: CASSLAGSNRNEQFF

v_gene: TRBV20-1
d_gene: TRBD2
abundance: .
j_gene: TRBJ2-5
CDR3nt: TGCAGTGCCGTAGCGGGGGGGAGACAAGAGACCCAGTACTTC
CDR3aa: CSAVAGGRQETQYF

v_gene: TRBV18
d_gene: TRBD2
abundance: few
j_gene: TRBJ2-6
CDR3nt: TGTGCCAGCTCACGAGCGGGGGACCATTTTCCGGCCAACGTCCTGACTTTC
CDR3aa: CASSRAGDHFPANVLTF

v_gene: TRBV6-4
d_gene: TRBD2
abundance: few
j_gene: TRBJ2-5
CDR3nt: TGTGCCAGCAGTGTGGCGGGAGGGGGCAATGAGCAGTACTTC
CDR3aa: CASSVAGGGNEQYF

v_gene: TRBV7-8
d_gene: .
abundance: .
j_gene: TRBJ2-2
CDR3nt: TGTGCCAGCAGCTTAGCAGGGATCCTACCTACCGGGGAGCTGTTTTTT
CDR3aa: CASSLAGILPTGELFF

v_gene: TRBV4-1
d_gene: TRBD2
abundance: .
j_gene: TRBJ2-7
CDR3nt: TGCGCCAGCAGCCAATCTTCGTCGGGCGGGGGGGTTGCCTACGAGCAGTACTTC
CDR3aa: CASSQSSSGGGVAYEQYF

v_gene: TRBV29-1
d_gene: TRBD1
abundance: few
j_gene: TRBJ1-1
CDR3nt: TGCAGCGTTACCCCGGGACAGGTGAACACTGAAGCTTTCTTT
CDR3aa: CSVTPGQVNTEAFF

v_gene: TRBV5-6
d_gene: TRBD2
abundance: .
j_gene: TRBJ2-5
CDR3nt: TGTGCCAGCAGCTCGGCCACTAGCGGACAAGAGACCCAGTACTTC
CDR3aa: CASSSATSGQETQYF

v_gene: TRBV7-6
d_gene: TRBD2
abundance: .
j_gene: TRBJ2-3
CDR3nt: TGTGCCAGCAGCCTCAGACTAGCGGGGGGGCAAGAGGAAGATACGCAGTATTTT
CDR3aa: CASSLRLAGGQEEDTQYF

v_gene: TRBV2
d_gene: TRBD2
abundance: .
j_gene: TRBJ2-1
CDR3nt: TGTGCCAGCAGTGGGTTACTAGCGGGGAACAATGAGCAGTTCTTC
CDR3aa: CASSGLLAGNNEQFF

v_gene: TRBV27
d_gene: .
abundance: .
j_gene: TRBJ2-7
CDR3nt: TGTGCCAGCAGTTCCCACAGGAGCTCCTACGGGCAGTACTTC
CDR3aa: CASSSHRSSYGQYF

v_gene: TRBV5-5
d_gene: .
abundance: once
j_gene: TRBJ1-1
CDR3nt: TGTGCCAGCACCTTTTTGAAGGGCAGAGAAGCTTTCTTT
CDR3aa: CASTFLKGREAFF

v_gene: TRBV27
d_gene: TRBD2
abundance: few
j_gene: TRBJ2-3
CDR3nt: TGTGCCAGCAGTTTAAGACTAGCGGGAGTCCTAGGCACAGATACGCAGTATTTT
CDR3aa: CASSLRLAGVLGTDTQYF

v_gene: TRBV2
d_gene: .
abundance: .
j_gene: TRBJ2-3
CDR3nt: TGTGCCAGCAAGGAGCTCACAGATACGCAGTATTTT
CDR3aa: CASKELTDTQYF

v_gene: TRBV25-1
d_gene: TRBD1
abundance: .
j_gene: TRBJ2-4
CDR3nt: TGTGCCAGCAGGAATAGGGGACAGGGGGCCGGGGAGCAGTACTTC
CDR3aa: CASRNRGQGAGEQYF

v_gene: TRBV9
d_gene: .
abundance: .
j_gene: TRBJ2-1
CDR3nt: TGTGCCAGCAGCGTAGCACCTGCCCCCTCCTACAATGGGCAGTTCTTC
CDR3aa: CASSVAPAPSYNGQFF